Below, 24 T cell receptor beta chains from the same sample are listed, as sequenced in a study of T cell responses to AZD1222 COVID-19 vaccine. Only in-frame clones appear in the TCRdb table, and some are missing; sequencing was by immunoSEQ multiplex PCR. Here the sample spans fewer than 120,000 clones, 87% being singletons. The specimen was peripheral blood, collected on day 0 of AZD1222 vaccination. These receptor sequences come from an adult in good health.

The V and J genes are TRBV9 and TRBJ1-1, with D hard to call. CDR3 length equals 13 residues. With 3 bases removed from V and 4 bases from J, the gap between germline ends came to 10 bases. CDR1 and CDR2 from the germline V gene are SGDLS and YYNGEE. CDR3 amino acids: CASSARLLTEAFF. The CDR3 DNA is TGTGCCAGCAGCGCCAGGTTACTCACTGAAGCTTTCTTT.

The CDR3 region is CASSLAQSSGNTIYF. DNA for the CDR3: TGTGCCAGCAGCTTAGCACAGAGCTCTGGAAACACCATATATTTT. The J gene is TRBJ1-3, the V gene TRBV11-2; D ambiguous. Germline CDR1 and CDR2: SGHAT and FQNNGV. V gave up 1 base and J gave up 0 bases, with 7 bases separating them. There are 15 residues in the CDR3.

V gene TRBV2 combines with J gene TRBJ2-3; the match to TRBD1 covers 12 bases. Trimming at V came to 6 bases and at J to 7 bases, leaving 8 bases not matched to a gene. This CDR3 contains 15 residues. Per germline, CDR1 SNHLY and CDR2 FYNNEI. The CDR3 DNA follows: TGTGCCAGCAGACCCGGGACAGGGGGCTTTCATACGCAGTATTTT. Translating gives CASRPGTGGFHTQYF.

The chain employs TRBV19 and TRBJ2-7; 8 bases line up with TRBD1. J gave up 3 bases and V 4 bases, and 20 bases lay outside the gene matches. The CDR3 runs 19 residues. Looked up from germline, CDR1 is LNHDA and CDR2 is SQIVND (reference sequence). DNA of the CDR3: TGTGCCAGTAGTACTATAGTGCCGGGGAGGACAGGGTCGAGCTACGAGCAGTACTTC. It yields the protein CASSTIVPGRTGSSYEQYF.

There are a few counts of this clone. The CDR3 DNA reads as TGTGCCAGTAGTTTAGCTAATGAAAAACTGTTTTTT. Its translation is CASSLANEKLFF. The chain has TRBV19 and TRBJ1-4; no definite D call. Trimming pared 5 bases from V and 3 bases from J, leaving 4 bases between. Germline V CDR1 and CDR2: LNHDA, SQIVND (reference sequence). The CDR3 totals 12 residues. Full variable domain (outside the CDR3, taken from reference TRBV19 and TRBJ1-4): DGGITQSPKYLFRKEGQNVTLSCEQNLNHDAMYWYRQDPGQGLRLIYYSQIVNDFQKGDIAEGYSVSREKKESFPLTVTSAQKNPTAFYLCASSLANEKLFFGSGTQLSVL.

The chain joins TRBV10-1 to TRBJ1-5; D is possibly TRBD1 (6 bases). Trimming pared 4 bases from V and 7 bases from J, leaving 20 bases between. CDR3 length: 16 residues. Germline CDR1 WNHNN, CDR2 SYGVQD (reference sequence). As DNA, the CDR3 is TGCGCCAGCAGTGCCTCGGTCCGGGGGGGCGTGCAGCCCCAGCATTTT. The encoded protein is CASSASVRGGVQPQHF.

The chain is built from TRBV5-8 and TRBJ2-7, with 8 bases aligning to TRBD2. The germline V gene has CDR1 SGHTS and CDR2 YDEGEE. V shed 0 bases, J shed 4 bases, and the junction held 6 bases outside the gene matches. There are 15 residues in the CDR3. CDR3 sequence (DNA): TGTGCCAGCAGCTTGGGGGCGGGAGGTATATACGAGCAGTACTTC. Translation: CASSLGAGGIYEQYF.

The chain has TRBV10-1 and TRBJ2-2, with TRBD1 identical over 9 bases. From germline, CDR1 is WNHNN and CDR2 SYGVQD (reference sequence). V trimming: 5 bases; J trimming: 4 bases; junction bases outside the gene matches: 11. The CDR3 is made up of 17 amino acids. In nucleotides, the CDR3 is TGCGCCAGCAGTACCGGGACAGGGCGAATTGGCACCGGGGAGCTGTTTTTT. Translation gives CASSTGTGRIGTGELFF.

This sequence joins TRBV6-5 and TRBJ1-2; TRBD1 matches at 8 bases. This CDR3 has 14 amino acids. Germline V gives CDR1 MNHEY, CDR2 SVGAGI. Trimming cost V 6 bases and J 8 bases; bases outside gene matches: 11. CDR3 DNA: TGTGCCAGCAGACTACCTCAGGGGGCGGGAGGCTACACCTTC. As protein: CASRLPQGAGGYTF.

CDR3 protein: CASSLGDGNYGYTF. CDR3 coding DNA: TGTGCCAGCAGCTTAGGGGACGGAAACTATGGCTACACCTTC. This chain uses TRBV11-1 with TRBJ1-2, with a tentative D call TRBD1 (5 bases). CDR1 is SGHAT, CDR2 FQDESV, per germline (reference sequence). The CDR3 consists of 14 residues. Trimming took 1 base from V and 2 from J, leaving 8 bases between them.

The rearrangement links TRBV19 to TRBJ2-1; D not certain. This CDR3 region has 14 residues. Trimming removed 1 base at V and 8 bases at J, with 12 bases between. Per the germline V gene, CDR1 is LNHDA and CDR2 is SQIVND (reference sequence). The CDR3 nucleotides are TGTGCCAGTAGTATAGGGGCGGCCGGCTATGAGCAGTTCTTC. Its protein product is CASSIGAAGYEQFF.

CDR3 loop: CASSRDRANEKLFF. The CDR3 coding sequence is TGTGCCAGCAGTCGCGACAGGGCCAATGAAAAACTGTTTTTT. The gene calls are TRBV27 and TRBJ1-4; TRBD1 matches at 7 bases. The CDR3 covers 14 residues. V trimming: 5 bases; J trimming: 5 bases; junction bases outside the gene matches: 5. Per germline, CDR1 MNHEY and CDR2 SMNVEV (reference sequence).

The chain employs TRBV5-4 and TRBJ2-1, with 9 bases lining up with TRBD2. The CDR3 loop spans 15 amino acids. Germline loops: CDR1 SGHNT, CDR2 YYREEE (reference sequence). Losses at the gene ends were 4 bases for V and 8 bases for J; bases not matched to a gene: 10. CDR3 nucleotides: TGTGCCAGCAGCCCCGCGGGCGGGAGGGTTTATGAGCAGTTCTTC. This codes for CASSPAGGRVYEQFF. Variable domain in full (rest from reference TRBV5-4 and TRBJ2-1): ETGVTQSPTHLIKTRGQQVTLRCSSQSGHNTVSWYQQALGQGPQFIFQYYREEENGRGNFPPRFSGLQFPNYSSELNVNALELDDSALYLCASSPAGGRVYEQFFGPGTRLTVL.

The J gene is TRBJ2-7, the V gene TRBV3-1 (or the pseudogene TRBV3-2); tentatively, D is TRBD2 (5 bases). Trimming removed 5 bases from V and 2 bases from J, with 13 bases in between. Germline V gives CDR1 LGHDT, CDR2 YNNKEL (reference sequence). The CDR3 runs to 14 residues. The DNA of the CDR3 is TGTGCCAGCAGCGCCGGACTGTCGGCCTACGAGCAGTACTTC. Its protein product is CASSAGLSAYEQYF.

The chain carries TRBV2 and TRBJ1-3; maybe TRBD1 (5 bases). V gave up 3 bases and J gave up 8 bases, with 14 bases separating them. The germline V gene encodes CDR1 SNHLY and CDR2 FYNNEI. The CDR3 consists of 14 residues. The CDR3 nucleotides are TGTGCCAGCAGTGAGGGCAGGGATCCGGACACCATATATTTT. It yields the protein CASSEGRDPDTIYF.

The chain recombines TRBV28 with TRBJ1-2; weak D call: TRBD1 (5 bases). Trimming pared 5 bases from V and 4 bases from J, leaving 8 bases between. CDR1 MDHEN and CDR2 SYDVKM come from the germline V gene. There are 12 residues in the CDR3. The CDR3 loop reads CASSKTVYGYTF. DNA for the CDR3: TGTGCCAGCAGTAAGACAGTCTATGGCTACACCTTC.

The chain uses TRBV11-3 and TRBJ2-1, with 7 bases aligning to TRBD1. This CDR3 has 15 residues. V lost 4 bases, J lost 1 base, and 4 bases stayed unmatched. Germline assignment: CDR1 SGHNT and CDR2 YENEEA. The CDR3 here is CASSYRQGSYNEQFF. CDR3 bases: TGTGCCAGCAGCTACCGACAGGGATCCTACAATGAGCAGTTCTTC.

This chain joins TRBV18 and TRBJ2-1; the match to TRBD2 covers 9 bases. The CDR3 runs to 18 residues. Trimming took 3 bases from V and 7 from J; bases not matched to a gene: 16. Germline V CDR1 and CDR2: KGHSH, LQKENI. The CDR3: CASSPSVASGTSWNEQFF. The CDR3 coding sequence is TGTGCCAGCTCACCTTCCGTGGCTAGCGGGACTTCGTGGAATGAGCAGTTCTTC.

This chain connects TRBV3-1 (or the pseudogene TRBV3-2) to TRBJ2-7; tentative D call: TRBD2 (5 bases). This CDR3 contains 16 residues. V was clipped by 4 bases and J by 5 bases, with 21 bases between them. Per germline, CDR1 LGHDT and CDR2 YNNKEL (reference sequence). The CDR3 region is CASSPAALDSPHEQYF. The CDR3 region has the DNA TGTGCCAGCAGCCCCGCTGCCCTGGACTCCCCCCACGAGCAGTACTTC.

The rearrangement links TRBV3-1 (or the pseudogene TRBV3-2) to TRBJ2-3; possibly TRBD1 for D (5 bases). The CDR3 sequence is 16 residues long. V was cut by 2 bases and J by 0 bases, with 12 bases left in between. From germline, CDR1 is LGHDT and CDR2 YNNKEL (reference sequence). CDR3 nucleotides: TGTGCCAGCAGCCAAAGTATGGACACCAGCACAGATACGCAGTATTTT. Translation gives CASSQSMDTSTDTQYF.

This rearrangement joins TRBV10-3 to TRBJ2-7; tentatively, D is TRBD2 (5 bases). Trimming left V 6 bases short and J 3 bases short, with 15 bases between. From germline, CDR1 is ENHRY and CDR2 SYGVKD. The CDR3 is 14 amino acids. This CDR3 reads CAIRSGSADYEQYF. The CDR3 DNA is TGTGCCATCAGATCCGGCTCAGCGGACTACGAGCAGTACTTC.

CDR3 region: CATSQGLNTEAFF. CDR3 sequence (DNA): TGTGCCACCTCACAGGGTTTGAACACTGAAGCTTTCTTT. This chain links TRBV19 with TRBJ1-1, with a possible D match to TRBD1 (6 bases). CDR3 length equals 13 residues. Trimming left V 10 bases short and J 0 bases short, with 12 bases between. CDR1 and CDR2 from the germline V gene are LNHDA and SQIVND (reference sequence). Based on the CDR3 plus reference TRBV19 and TRBJ1-1, the full variable domain is DGGITQSPKYLFRKEGQNVTLSCEQNLNHDAMYWYRQDPGQGLRLIYYSQIVNDFQKGDIAEGYSVSREKKESFPLTVTSAQKNPTAFYLCATSQGLNTEAFFGQGTRLTVV.

The J gene is TRBJ2-3, the V gene TRBV6-4; TRBD2 aligns across 16 bases. Trimming removed 6 bases from V and 5 bases from J; junction bases left unmatched: 11. Germline V CDR1 and CDR2: MRHNA, SNTAGT. This CDR3 has 18 amino acids. For the CDR3, the DNA is TGTGCCAGCAGAGCTTCCGGGACTAGCGGGAGGGCTGGAGATACGCAGTATTTT. Amino acids: CASRASGTSGRAGDTQYF.

The J gene is TRBJ1-2, the V gene TRBV5-6, with TRBD1 as a possible D gene (5 bases). The CDR3 has 14 amino acids. Per the germline V gene, CDR1 is SGHDT and CDR2 is YYEEEE. Trimming shortened V by 2 bases and J by 1 base, and 9 bases separated the two germline ends. The CDR3 coding sequence is TGTGCCAGCAGCTTCCGACAGAGTAACTATGGCTACACCTTC. Amino acids: CASSFRQSNYGYTF.